The 12 T cell receptor beta chains below were found in one sample sequenced in a study of long-term antiretroviral therapy in people with HIV. It was version v3.0 of the immunoSEQ assay that was run at survey level. Repertoires were generated with immunoSEQ multiplex PCR, while TCRdb's copy carries only in-frame clones and drops some. In the table there are fewer than 20,000 clones, around 90% of which are singletons. The sequencing used unsorted PBMCs, collected 6.9 years after starting antiretroviral therapy. Every receptor here comes from a man in his forties or fifties with HIV.

The chain joins TRBV6-4 to TRBJ2-7; D unresolved. V was pared by 4 bases and J by 7 bases, with 14 bases between. Germline V lookup: CDR1 MRHNA, CDR2 SNTAGT. The CDR3 length is 13 residues. CDR3 amino acids: CASSATEGLEQYF. The CDR3 coding sequence is TGTGCCAGCAGTGCCACGGAAGGATTGGAGCAGTACTTC.

The chain has TRBV7-7 and TRBJ2-1; 8 bases map to TRBD2. Germline V gives CDR1 SSHAT, CDR2 FNYEAQ (reference sequence). Trimming at V came to 6 bases and at J to 8 bases, leaving 9 bases not matched to a gene. This CDR3 has 14 amino acids. The DNA for the CDR3 is TGTGCCAGCAGTCCAGGACTAGCCACATATGAGCAGTTCTTC. Protein product: CASSPGLATYEQFF.

V and J are TRBV19 and TRBJ2-2; TRBD2 matches 7 bases. After removal of 6 bases from V and 3 bases from J, the junction contained 4 bases not matched to a gene. Per the germline V gene, CDR1 is LNHDA and CDR2 is SQIVND (reference sequence). The CDR3 extends over 14 amino acids. This chain's CDR3 is CASRPGGYTGELFF. CDR3 DNA: TGTGCCAGTAGGCCGGGAGGATACACCGGGGAGCTGTTTTTT.

The CDR3 sequence: CSVVKAGGITGELFF. CDR3 DNA sequence: TGCAGCGTTGTAAAGGCGGGAGGCATCACCGGGGAGCTGTTTTTT. This sequence joins TRBV29-1 and TRBJ2-2, with TRBD2 matching 8 bases. Germline V CDR1 and CDR2: SQVTM, ANQGSEA. Trimming cost V 4 bases and J 4 bases; bases outside gene matches: 8. The CDR3 consists of 15 residues.

The chain recombines TRBV9 with TRBJ2-5, with 7 bases matching TRBD1. The CDR3 extends over 15 amino acids. Losses at the gene ends were 0 bases for V and 4 bases for J; bases not matched to a gene: 6. Germline V gives CDR1 SGDLS, CDR2 YYNGEE. CDR3 loop: CASSVVEGAGETQYF. The CDR3 DNA reads as TGTGCCAGCAGCGTAGTTGAGGGGGCGGGAGAGACCCAGTACTTC.

CDR3 loop: CASGLSGGTGELFF. The CDR3 DNA reads as TGTGCTAGTGGTTTGTCAGGGGGCACCGGGGAGCTGTTTTTT. The V gene is TRBV12-5, the J gene TRBJ2-2; 7 bases fit TRBD1. Per germline, CDR1 LGHNT and CDR2 FRNRAP. The trim removed 2 bases at V and 4 bases at J, leaving 1 base unmatched. This CDR3 has 14 amino acids. Full variable domain (rest looked up from reference TRBV12-5 and TRBJ2-2): DARVTQTPRHKVTEMGQEVTMRCQPILGHNTVFWYRQTMMQGLELLAYFRNRAPLDDSGMPKDRFSAEMPDATLATLKIQPSEPRDSAVYFCASGLSGGTGELFFGEGSRLTVL.

This sequence joins TRBV5-6 and TRBJ2-7; D call uncertain. From germline, CDR1 is SGHDT and CDR2 YYEEEE. The CDR3 runs 13 residues. V was shortened by 2 bases and J by 1 base, with 7 bases between the two germline ends. The CDR3 sequence: CASSFDISYEQYF. CDR3 in DNA: TGTGCCAGCAGCTTTGACATATCCTACGAGCAGTACTTC. Combining the CDR3 with reference TRBV5-6 and TRBJ2-7 gives the whole variable domain DAGVTQSPTHLIKTRGQQVTLRCSPKSGHDTVSWYQQALGQGPQFIFQYYEEEERQRGNFPDRFSGHQFPNYSSELNVNALLLGDSALYLCASSFDISYEQYFGPGTRLTVT.

The chain has TRBV29-1 and TRBJ2-7; D gene uncertain. Trimming took 7 bases from V and 11 from J, leaving 18 bases between them. CDR1 and CDR2 (germline): SQVTM, ANQGSEA. This CDR3 region has 11 residues. CDR3 sequence (DNA): TGCAGCGCCCTTTGGATTGGCTGGGAGTACTTC. It specifies CSALWIGWEYF.

This clone was recorded only once. This chain connects TRBV4-1 to TRBJ2-6; possibly TRBD2 for D (5 bases). V was clipped by 0 bases and J by 0 bases, with 12 bases between them. This CDR3 is 18 amino acids long. Germline V gives CDR1 MGHRA, CDR2 YSYEKL. The CDR3 loop reads CASSQERERPSGANVLTF. CDR3 nucleotide sequence: TGCGCCAGCAGCCAAGAGAGGGAGAGACCCTCTGGGGCCAACGTCCTGACTTTC.

The rearrangement links TRBV4-2 to TRBJ2-2, with D perhaps matching TRBD1 (6 bases). CDR1 and CDR2 (germline): LGHNA, YNFKEQ. V lost 1 base to trimming and J lost 6 bases, with 12 bases between them. This CDR3 has 15 amino acids. CDR3 sequence: CASSQALQGSGELFF. The CDR3 nucleotides read TGTGCCAGCAGCCAAGCTTTACAGGGATCCGGGGAGCTGTTTTTT.

This rearrangement joins TRBV6-5 to TRBJ2-2; D call uncertain. V lost 6 bases, J lost 4 bases, and 9 bases lay in between. The CDR3 has 13 amino acids. CDR1 is MNHEY, CDR2 SVGAGI, per germline. The CDR3 protein is CASRLGFTGELFF. CDR3 coding DNA: TGTGCCAGCAGGTTAGGGTTCACCGGGGAGCTGTTTTTT.

V is TRBV18 and J is TRBJ2-3; the D is unclear. Deletions cut 3 bases from V and 0 bases from J, with 10 bases between. Germline CDR1 and CDR2: KGHSH and LQKENI. There are 15 residues in the CDR3. CDR3 sequence: CASSPRSYSTDTQYF. The CDR3 DNA sequence: TGTGCCAGCTCACCTCGTAGCTATAGCACAGATACGCAGTATTTT.